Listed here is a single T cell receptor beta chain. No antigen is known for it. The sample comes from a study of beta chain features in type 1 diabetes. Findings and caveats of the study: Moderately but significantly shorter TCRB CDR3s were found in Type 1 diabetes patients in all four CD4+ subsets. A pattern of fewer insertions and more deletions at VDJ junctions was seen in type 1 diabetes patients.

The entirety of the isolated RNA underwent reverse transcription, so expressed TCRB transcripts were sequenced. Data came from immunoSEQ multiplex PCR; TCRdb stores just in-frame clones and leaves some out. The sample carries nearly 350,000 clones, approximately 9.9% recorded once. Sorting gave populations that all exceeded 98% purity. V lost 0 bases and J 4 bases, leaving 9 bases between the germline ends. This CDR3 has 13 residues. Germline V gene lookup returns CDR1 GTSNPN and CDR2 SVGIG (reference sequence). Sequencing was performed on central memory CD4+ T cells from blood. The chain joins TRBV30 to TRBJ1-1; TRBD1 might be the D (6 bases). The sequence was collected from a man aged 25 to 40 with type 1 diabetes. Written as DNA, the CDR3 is TGTGCCTGGAGTGTGGGGGGCGGCACTGAAGCTTTCTTT. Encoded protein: CAWSVGGGTEAFF.